This is a list of T cell receptor beta chains from one sample in a study of Graves' ophthalmopathy and Graves' hyperthyroidism. TCRdb called the multiplex PCR reads again in MiXCR, with one record for every CDR3 protein. There are about 380,000 distinct CDR3 sequences in the sample; approximately 15% occur only once, and about 7% lies in the top ten. Sequencing was done on a sample of peripheral blood. The receptors originated from a woman aged 18-35 years with stable Graves' hyperthyroidism. Each CDR3 is given with its conserved first and last residue. A D gene is named only where the DNA matches it firmly. Rows give clone size only sometimes, using once, few, many, or a class for an expanded clone.

cdr3_aa: CASSFRGQTKNIQYF
cdr3_nt: TGTGCCAGCAGCTTTCGGGGGCAAACCAAAAACATTCAGTACTTC
j_call: TRBJ2-4
d_call: .
v_call: TRBV7-2
clone_size: many

cdr3_aa: CSVKTTVSYEQYF
cdr3_nt: TGCAGCGTAAAGACGACGGTCAGCTACGAGCAGTACTTC
j_call: TRBJ2-7
d_call: .
v_call: TRBV29-1
clone_size: .

cdr3_aa: CASSDRYGQGDTWQETQYF
cdr3_nt: TGTGCCAGCAGTGATCGATACGGACAGGGTGATACGTGGCAAGAGACCCAGTACTTC
j_call: TRBJ2-5
d_call: TRBD1
v_call: TRBV11-1
clone_size: many

cdr3_aa: CASSLGTGLPEQYF
cdr3_nt: TGTGCCAGCAGCCTCGGGACAGGGCTTCCCGAGCAGTACTTC
j_call: TRBJ2-7
d_call: TRBD1
v_call: TRBV12-3/TRBV12-4
clone_size: many

cdr3_aa: CASSRDSLSHTEAFF
cdr3_nt: TGTGCCAGCAGCCGGGACAGCCTCTCCCACACTGAAGCTTTCTTT
j_call: TRBJ1-1
d_call: TRBD1
v_call: TRBV7-9
clone_size: many

cdr3_aa: CASKPIDGTGPYGYTF
cdr3_nt: TGTGCCAGTAAACCCATCGACGGGACAGGACCATATGGCTACACCTTC
j_call: TRBJ1-2
d_call: TRBD1
v_call: TRBV19
clone_size: many

cdr3_aa: CASSHSVALNYEQYF
cdr3_nt: TGTGCCAGCAGCCACTCGGTGGCATTGAACTACGAGCAGTACTTC
j_call: TRBJ2-7
d_call: .
v_call: TRBV27
clone_size: .

cdr3_aa: CASSFRTGYTGELFF
cdr3_nt: TGTGCCAGCAGCTTCCGGACAGGGTACACCGGGGAGCTGTTTTTT
j_call: TRBJ2-2
d_call: TRBD1
v_call: TRBV7-9
clone_size: many

cdr3_aa: CASRDRGGDTEAFF
cdr3_nt: TGTGCCAGTAGAGACAGGGGGGGGGACACTGAAGCTTTCTTT
j_call: TRBJ1-1
d_call: TRBD1
v_call: TRBV19
clone_size: many

cdr3_aa: CASSQGGWGKHTGELFF
cdr3_nt: TGCGCCAGCAGCCAAGGGGGGTGGGGCAAACATACCGGGGAGCTGTTTTTT
j_call: TRBJ2-2
d_call: .
v_call: TRBV4-1
clone_size: .

cdr3_aa: CASSGIPGTGRDEQYF
cdr3_nt: TGTGCCAGCAGTGGGATACCGGGGACAGGGAGGGACGAGCAGTACTTC
j_call: TRBJ2-7
d_call: TRBD1
v_call: TRBV2
clone_size: many

cdr3_aa: CATSRYRGGSGNTIYF
cdr3_nt: TGTGCCACCAGCAGATACCGGGGAGGCTCTGGAAACACCATATATTTT
j_call: TRBJ1-3
d_call: .
v_call: TRBV15
clone_size: once

cdr3_aa: CASSIDQPGQPQHF
cdr3_nt: TGTGCCAGTAGTATAGACCAACCGGGGCAGCCCCAGCATTTT
j_call: TRBJ1-5
d_call: .
v_call: TRBV19
clone_size: few

cdr3_aa: CASSYQDRNYGYTF
cdr3_nt: TGTGCCAGCAGTTACCAGGACAGAAACTATGGCTACACCTTC
j_call: TRBJ1-2
d_call: .
v_call: TRBV6-2/TRBV6-3
clone_size: .